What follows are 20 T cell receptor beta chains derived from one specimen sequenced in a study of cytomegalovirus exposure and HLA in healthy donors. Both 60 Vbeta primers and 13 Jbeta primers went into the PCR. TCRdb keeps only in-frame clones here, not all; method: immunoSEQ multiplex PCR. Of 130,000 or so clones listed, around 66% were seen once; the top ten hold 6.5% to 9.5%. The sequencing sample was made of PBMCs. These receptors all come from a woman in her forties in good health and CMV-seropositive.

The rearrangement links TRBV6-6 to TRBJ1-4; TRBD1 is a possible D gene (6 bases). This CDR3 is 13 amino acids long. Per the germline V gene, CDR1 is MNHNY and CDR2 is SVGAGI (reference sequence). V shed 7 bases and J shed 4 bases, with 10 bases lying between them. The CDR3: CASTGTSNEKLFF. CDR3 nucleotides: TGTGCCAGCACCGGGACAAGTAATGAAAAACTGTTTTTT.

The CDR3 bases are TGCGCCAGCAGCCCGGAGAGAGGCCTGAACACTGAAGCTTTCTTT. Its translation: CASSPERGLNTEAFF. The chain couples TRBV5-1 to TRBJ1-1; D unresolved. Trimming removed 4 bases at V and 0 bases at J, with 13 bases between. Germline V lookup: CDR1 SGHRS, CDR2 YFSETQ. The CDR3 extends over 15 amino acids.

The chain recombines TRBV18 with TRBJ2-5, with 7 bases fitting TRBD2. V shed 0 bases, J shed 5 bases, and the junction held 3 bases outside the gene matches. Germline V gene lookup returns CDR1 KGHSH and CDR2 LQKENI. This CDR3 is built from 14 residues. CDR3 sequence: CASSPPGGVETQYF. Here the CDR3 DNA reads TGTGCCAGCTCACCACCGGGGGGGGTCGAGACCCAGTACTTC.

The CDR3 DNA reads as TGTGCCAGCAGTGTATTTGGGACACAGAGTACTGAAGCTTTCTTT. Its protein product is CASSVFGTQSTEAFF. The chain uses TRBV2 and TRBJ1-1; weak D call: TRBD1 (6 bases). The V and J ends lost 4 bases and 5 bases respectively, with 17 bases between them. The CDR3 totals 15 residues. Germline assignment: CDR1 SNHLY and CDR2 FYNNEI.

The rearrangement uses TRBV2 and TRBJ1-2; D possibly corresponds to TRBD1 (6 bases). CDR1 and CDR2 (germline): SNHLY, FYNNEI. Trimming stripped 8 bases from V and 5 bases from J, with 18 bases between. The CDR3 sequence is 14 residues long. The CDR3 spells CASGRQADGYGYTF. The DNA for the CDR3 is TGTGCCAGCGGGCGACAGGCCGACGGATATGGCTACACCTTC.

The CDR3 loop is CASSQEPGQGPEQYF. The CDR3 DNA is TGCGCCAGCAGCCAAGAACCCGGACAGGGGCCCGAGCAGTACTTC. J is TRBJ2-7 and V is TRBV4-1, with 9 bases that match TRBD1. The CDR3 runs 15 residues. Germline-derived CDR1 and CDR2 are MGHRA and YSYEKL. Trimming at V came to 0 bases and at J to 6 bases, leaving 6 bases not matched to a gene.

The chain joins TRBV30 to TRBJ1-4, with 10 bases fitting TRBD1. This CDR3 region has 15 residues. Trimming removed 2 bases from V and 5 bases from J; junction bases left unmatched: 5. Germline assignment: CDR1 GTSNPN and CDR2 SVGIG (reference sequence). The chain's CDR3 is CAWSLTGGVNEKLFF. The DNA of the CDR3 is TGTGCCTGGAGTTTGACAGGGGGCGTAAATGAAAAACTGTTTTTT.

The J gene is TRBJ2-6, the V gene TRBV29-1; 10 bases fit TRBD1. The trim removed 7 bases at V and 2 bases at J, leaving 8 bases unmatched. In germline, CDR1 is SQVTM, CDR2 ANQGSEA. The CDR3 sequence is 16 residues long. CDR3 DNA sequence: TGCAGCGCCCAGGGACAGGGGACTACTGGGGCCAACGTCCTGACTTTC. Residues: CSAQGQGTTGANVLTF.

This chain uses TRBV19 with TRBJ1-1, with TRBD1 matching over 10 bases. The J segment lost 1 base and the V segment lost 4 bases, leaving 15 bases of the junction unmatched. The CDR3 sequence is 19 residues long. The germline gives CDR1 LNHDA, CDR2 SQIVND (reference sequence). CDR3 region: CASSNSLLGTGERNTEAFF. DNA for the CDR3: TGTGCCAGTAGTAACTCCCTGCTTGGGACAGGGGAGAGGAACACTGAAGCTTTCTTT.

The CDR3 region is CASRLVREQFF. The CDR3 DNA follows: TGTGCCAGCAGACTAGTTAGGGAGCAGTTCTTC. This rearrangement joins TRBV2 to TRBJ2-1; tentatively, D is TRBD2 (5 bases). V was clipped by 6 bases and J by 10 bases, with 10 bases between them. Germline V gene data show CDR1 as SNHLY and CDR2 as FYNNEI. The CDR3 consists of 11 residues.

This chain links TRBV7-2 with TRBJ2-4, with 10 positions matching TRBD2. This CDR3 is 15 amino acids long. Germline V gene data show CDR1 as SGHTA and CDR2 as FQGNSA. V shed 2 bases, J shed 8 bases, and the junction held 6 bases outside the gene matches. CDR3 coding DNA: TGTGCCAGCAGCTTATCGCGAGCGGGGGGGGACATTCAGTACTTC. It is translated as CASSLSRAGGDIQYF.

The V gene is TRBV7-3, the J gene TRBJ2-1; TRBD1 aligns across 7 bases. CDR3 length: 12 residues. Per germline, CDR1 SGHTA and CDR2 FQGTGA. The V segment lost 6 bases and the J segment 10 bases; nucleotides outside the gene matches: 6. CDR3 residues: CASSLGQAEQFF. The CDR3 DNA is TGTGCCAGCAGTTTAGGACAGGCCGAGCAGTTCTTC.

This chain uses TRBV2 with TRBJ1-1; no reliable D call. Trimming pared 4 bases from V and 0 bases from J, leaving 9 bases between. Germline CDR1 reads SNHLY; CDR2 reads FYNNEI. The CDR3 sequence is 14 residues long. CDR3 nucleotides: TGTGCCAGCAGTGGGGAGTTCATGAACACTGAAGCTTTCTTT. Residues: CASSGEFMNTEAFF.

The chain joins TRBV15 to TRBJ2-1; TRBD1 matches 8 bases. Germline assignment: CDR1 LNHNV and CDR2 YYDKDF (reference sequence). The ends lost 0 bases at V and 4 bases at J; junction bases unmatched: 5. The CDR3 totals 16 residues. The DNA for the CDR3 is TGTGCCACCAGCAGAGATCCAGGGGGCGCGTACAATGAGCAGTTCTTC. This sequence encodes CATSRDPGGAYNEQFF. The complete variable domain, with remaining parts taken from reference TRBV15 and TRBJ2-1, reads DAMVIQNPRYQVTQFGKPVTLSCSQTLNHNVMYWYQQKSSQAPKLLFHYYDKDFNNEADTPDNFQSRRPNTSFCFLDIRSPGLGDTAMYLCATSRDPGGAYNEQFFGPGTRLTVL.

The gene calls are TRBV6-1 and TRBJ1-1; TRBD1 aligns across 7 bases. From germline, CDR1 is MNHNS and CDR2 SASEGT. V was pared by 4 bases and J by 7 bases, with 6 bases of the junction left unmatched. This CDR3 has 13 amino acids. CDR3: CASSGRGPGEAFF. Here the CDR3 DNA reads TGTGCCAGCAGTGGGAGGGGGCCAGGTGAAGCTTTCTTT.

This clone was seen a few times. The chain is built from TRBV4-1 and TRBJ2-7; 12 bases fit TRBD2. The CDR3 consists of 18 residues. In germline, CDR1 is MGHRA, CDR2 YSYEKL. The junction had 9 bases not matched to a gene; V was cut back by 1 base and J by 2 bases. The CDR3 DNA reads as TGCGCCAGCAGCCAAGGACTAGCGGGAGAATTGGGGGCCTACGAGCAGTACTTC. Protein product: CASSQGLAGELGAYEQYF.

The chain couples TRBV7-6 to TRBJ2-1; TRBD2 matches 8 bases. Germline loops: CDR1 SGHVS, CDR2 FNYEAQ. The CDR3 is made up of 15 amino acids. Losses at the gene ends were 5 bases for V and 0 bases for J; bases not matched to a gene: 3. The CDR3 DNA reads TGTGCCAGCAGCCGGGGGGGCTACTCCTACAATGAGCAGTTCTTC. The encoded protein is CASSRGGYSYNEQFF. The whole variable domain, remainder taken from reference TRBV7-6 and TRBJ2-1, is GAGVSQSPRYKVTKRGQDVALRCDPISGHVSLYWYRQALGQGPEFLTYFNYEAQQDKSGLPNDRFSAERPEGSISTLTIQRTEQRDSAMYRCASSRGGYSYNEQFFGPGTRLTVL.

CDR3 loop: CASSYSSVGAEAFF. DNA of the CDR3: TGTGCCAGCAGTTACTCCTCGGTCGGGGCTGAAGCTTTCTTT. The gene calls are TRBV6-6 and TRBJ1-1; D gene uncertain. The germline V and J ends were trimmed by 0 bases and 6 bases, with 11 bases remaining between them. The CDR3 loop spans 14 amino acids. Germline-derived CDR1 and CDR2 are MNHNY and SVGAGI (reference sequence).

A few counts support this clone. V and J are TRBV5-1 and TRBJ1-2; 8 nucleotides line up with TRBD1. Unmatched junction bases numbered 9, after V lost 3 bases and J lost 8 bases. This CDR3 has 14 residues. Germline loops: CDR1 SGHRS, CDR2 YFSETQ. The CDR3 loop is CASSSGQGSDGYTF. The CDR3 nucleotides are TGCGCCAGCAGCTCAGGACAGGGTTCAGACGGCTACACCTTC.

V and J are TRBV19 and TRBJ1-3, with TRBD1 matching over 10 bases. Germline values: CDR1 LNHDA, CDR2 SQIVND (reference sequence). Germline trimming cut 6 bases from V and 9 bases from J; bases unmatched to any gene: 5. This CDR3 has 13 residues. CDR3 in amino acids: CASRGQGESTIYF. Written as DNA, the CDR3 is TGTGCCAGTAGAGGACAGGGGGAATCCACCATATATTTT.